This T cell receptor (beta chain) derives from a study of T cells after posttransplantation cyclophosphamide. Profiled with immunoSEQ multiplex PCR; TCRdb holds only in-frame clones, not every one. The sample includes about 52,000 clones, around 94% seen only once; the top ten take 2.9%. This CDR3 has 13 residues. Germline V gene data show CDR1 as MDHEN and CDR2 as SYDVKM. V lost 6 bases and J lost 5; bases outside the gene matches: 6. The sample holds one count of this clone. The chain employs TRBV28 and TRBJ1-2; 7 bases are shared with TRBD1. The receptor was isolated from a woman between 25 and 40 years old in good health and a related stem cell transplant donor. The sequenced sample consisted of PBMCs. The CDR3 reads CASSPDRAYGYTF. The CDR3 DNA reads TGTGCCAGCAGCCCCGACAGGGCGTATGGCTACACCTTC.